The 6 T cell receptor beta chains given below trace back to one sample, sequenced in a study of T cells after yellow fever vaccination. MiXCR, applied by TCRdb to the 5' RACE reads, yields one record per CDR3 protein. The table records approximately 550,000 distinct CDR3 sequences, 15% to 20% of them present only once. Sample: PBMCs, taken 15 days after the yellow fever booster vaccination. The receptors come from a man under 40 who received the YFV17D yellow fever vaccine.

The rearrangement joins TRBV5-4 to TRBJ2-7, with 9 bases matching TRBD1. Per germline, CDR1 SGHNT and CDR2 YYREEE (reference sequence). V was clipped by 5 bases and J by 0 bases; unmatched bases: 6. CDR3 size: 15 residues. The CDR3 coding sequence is TGTGCCAGCAGTTCCGGGACAGGGCCCTCCTACGAGCAGTACTTC. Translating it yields CASSSGTGPSYEQYF.

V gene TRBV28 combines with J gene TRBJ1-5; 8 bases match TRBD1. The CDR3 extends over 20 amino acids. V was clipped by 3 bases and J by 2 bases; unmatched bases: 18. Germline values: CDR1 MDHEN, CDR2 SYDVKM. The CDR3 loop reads CASSFGSSRGLKGRNQPQHF. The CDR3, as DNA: TGTGCCAGCAGTTTTGGGAGCTCCAGGGGGCTAAAGGGTCGCAATCAGCCCCAGCATTTT.

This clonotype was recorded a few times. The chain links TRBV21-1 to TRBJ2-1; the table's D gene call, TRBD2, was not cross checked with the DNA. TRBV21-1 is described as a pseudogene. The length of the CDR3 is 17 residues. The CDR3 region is CASSISGSGASYNEQFF. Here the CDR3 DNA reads TGTGCCAGCAGCATCTCGGGGAGCGGAGCGTCCTACAATGAGCAGTTCTTC.

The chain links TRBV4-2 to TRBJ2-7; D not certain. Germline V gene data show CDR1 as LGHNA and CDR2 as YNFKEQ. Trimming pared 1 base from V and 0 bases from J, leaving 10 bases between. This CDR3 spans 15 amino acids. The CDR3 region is CASSQVSDASYEQYF. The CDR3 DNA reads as TGTGCCAGCAGCCAAGTCTCGGACGCCTCCTACGAGCAGTACTTC.

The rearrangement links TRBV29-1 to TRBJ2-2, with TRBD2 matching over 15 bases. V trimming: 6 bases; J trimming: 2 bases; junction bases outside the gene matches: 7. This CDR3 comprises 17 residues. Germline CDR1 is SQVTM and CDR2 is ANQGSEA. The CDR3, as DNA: TGCAGCGTGAGGGTGGGACTAGCGGGAGGAAACACCGGGGAGCTGTTTTTT. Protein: CSVRVGLAGGNTGELFF.

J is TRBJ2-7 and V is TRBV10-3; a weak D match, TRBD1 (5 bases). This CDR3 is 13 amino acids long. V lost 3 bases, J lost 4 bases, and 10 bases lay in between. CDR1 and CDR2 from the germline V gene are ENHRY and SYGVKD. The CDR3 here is CAISETQEYEQYF. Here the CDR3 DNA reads TGTGCCATCAGTGAAACACAGGAATACGAGCAGTACTTC.